This T cell receptor (beta chain) was identified in a study of T cell responses to AZD1222 COVID-19 vaccine. The table came from immunoSEQ multiplex PCR; TCRdb's copy has only in-frame clones and leaves some out. This sample has about 140,000 clones, with 90% to 95% found just once. This clonotype was sampled from an adult in good health. This sample comprised peripheral blood, obtained on day 0 of MenACWY control vaccination.

The CDR3 spells CAISDTGGNTGELFF. The DNA of the CDR3 is TGTGCCATCAGTGACACGGGAGGGAACACCGGGGAGCTGTTTTTT. The chain is built from TRBV10-3 and TRBJ2-2, with 7 bases aligning to TRBD2. This CDR3 region has 15 residues. Trimming took 3 bases from V and 1 from J; bases not matched to a gene: 2. The V gene's germline CDR1 is ENHRY and CDR2 SYGVKD.